The sequence of this T cell receptor (beta chain) was determined in a study of CD8 T cells in ankylosing spondylitis. At least ten counts were recorded for this clonotype. Antigen unknown. Using quantitative 5'-RACE with molecular barcodes, the authors made TCR beta libraries. Each CDR3 protein gets one entry after TCRdb re-called the 5' RACE reads with MiXCR. The sample shows 450,000 to 550,000 distinct CDR3 sequences, roughly 5.2% of them seen only once. Study-wide results and caveats: Apparently characteristic of ankylosing spondylitis blood was a TCR beta motif (under ten highly homologous variants). Enrichment of disease-linked clones was reportedly significant in matched ankylosing spondylitis synovial fluid.

The ends were cut back, 2 bases at V and 0 bases at J, with 12 bases in the middle. Germline CDR1 reads SEHNR; CDR2 reads FQNEAQ (reference sequence). This CDR3 comprises 16 residues. Material: blood, either unsorted or a sorted T cell fraction (not recorded which). The receptor's source is a male donor with ankylosing spondylitis. The chain carries TRBV7-9 and TRBJ2-3; no firm D call. The CDR3 region has the DNA TGTGCCAGCAGCTTATACGCACTCTCTAGCACAGATACGCAGTATTTT. Encoded protein: CASSLYALSSTDTQYF.